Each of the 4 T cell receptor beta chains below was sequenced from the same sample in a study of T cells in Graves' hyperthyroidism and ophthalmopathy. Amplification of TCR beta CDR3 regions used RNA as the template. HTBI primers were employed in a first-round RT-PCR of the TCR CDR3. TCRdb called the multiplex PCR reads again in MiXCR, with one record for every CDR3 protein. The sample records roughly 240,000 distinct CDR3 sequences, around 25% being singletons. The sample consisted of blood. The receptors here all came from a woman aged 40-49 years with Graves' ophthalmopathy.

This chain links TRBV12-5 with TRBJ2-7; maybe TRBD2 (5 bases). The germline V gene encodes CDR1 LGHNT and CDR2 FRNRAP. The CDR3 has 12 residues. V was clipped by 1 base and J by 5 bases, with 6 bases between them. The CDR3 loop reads CASGLARDEQYF. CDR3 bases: TGTGCTAGTGGTTTGGCGAGGGACGAGCAGTACTTC.

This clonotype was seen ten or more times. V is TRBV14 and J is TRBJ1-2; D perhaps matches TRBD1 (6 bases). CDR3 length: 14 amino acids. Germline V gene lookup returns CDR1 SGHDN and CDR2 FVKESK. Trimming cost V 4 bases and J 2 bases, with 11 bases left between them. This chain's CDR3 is CASSLRQVNYGYTF. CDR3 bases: TGTGCCAGCAGCCTCAGACAGGTGAACTATGGCTACACCTTC.

This CDR3 reads CSVEPWGITGGYTF. In DNA form, the CDR3 reads TGCAGCGTTGAGCCCTGGGGGATCACGGGTGGCTACACCTTC. The V call is TRBV29-1, the J call TRBJ1-2, with D maybe TRBD1 (5 bases). CDR3 length equals 14 residues. Germline V gives CDR1 SQVTM, CDR2 ANQGSEA. Deletions cut 3 bases from V and 7 bases from J, with 18 bases between. The whole variable domain, remainder taken from reference TRBV29-1 and TRBJ1-2, is SAVISQKPSRDICQRGTSLTIQCQVDSQVTMMFWYRQQPGQSLTLIATANQGSEATYESGFVIDKFPISRPNLTFSTLTVSNMSPEDSSIYLCSVEPWGITGGYTFGSGTRLTVV.

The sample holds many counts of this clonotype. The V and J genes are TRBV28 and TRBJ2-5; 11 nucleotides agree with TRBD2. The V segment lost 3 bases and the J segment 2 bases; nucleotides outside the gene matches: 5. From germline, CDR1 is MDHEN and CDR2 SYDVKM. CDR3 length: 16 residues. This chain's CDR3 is CASSFLAGGGQETQYF. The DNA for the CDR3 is TGTGCCAGCAGTTTTCTAGCGGGAGGAGGGCAAGAGACCCAGTACTTC.